These 3 T cell receptor beta chains originate from one sample sequenced in a study of technical replicates of blood from several donors. Generated by immunoSEQ multiplex PCR, the TCRdb table keeps only in-frame clones and is missing some. The sample consists of tens of thousands of clones, about 88% of them appearing once. Source material: PBMCs. The receptors here all came from a human donor in good health. Some clones in this sample may be carry-over from other donors' samples.

V is TRBV19 and J is TRBJ2-5, with 10 bases matching TRBD2. Germline CDR1 reads LNHDA; CDR2 reads SQIVND (reference sequence). This CDR3 spans 15 amino acids. Trimming at V came to 6 bases and at J to 5 bases, leaving 9 bases not matched to a gene. CDR3 in DNA: TGTGCCAGTAGGGAGGCTAGCGGGAGCGTTGAGACCCAGTACTTC. Residues: CASREASGSVETQYF.

The rearrangement joins TRBV7-7 to TRBJ2-7; TRBD1 matches 8 bases. J was trimmed by 9 bases and V by 3 bases; bases with no gene match: 7. Germline CDR1 SSHAT, CDR2 FNYEAQ (reference sequence). The CDR3 sequence is 13 residues long. The CDR3 coding sequence is TGTGCCAGCAGCTTGACTCAGGGGGCAGGGCAGTACTTC. It yields the protein CASSLTQGAGQYF.

The chain uses TRBV19 and TRBJ1-2; D is ambiguous. Trimming took off 0 bases at V and 4 bases at J, with 12 bases between the two ends. Germline V gene data show CDR1 as LNHDA and CDR2 as SQIVND (reference sequence). The CDR3 totals 15 residues. For the CDR3, the DNA is TGTGCCAGTAGTATAGATGGCCAGCTAGGCTATGGCTACACCTTC. This sequence encodes CASSIDGQLGYGYTF. The full variable domain, with the rest looked up from reference TRBV19 and TRBJ1-2, is DGGITQSPKYLFRKEGQNVTLSCEQNLNHDAMYWYRQDPGQGLRLIYYSQIVNDFQKGDIAEGYSVSREKKESFPLTVTSAQKNPTAFYLCASSIDGQLGYGYTFGSGTRLTVV.